The 20 T cell receptor beta chains given below trace back to one sample, sequenced in a study of CD8 T cells in ankylosing spondylitis. TCRdb reanalysed the 5' RACE reads using MiXCR and keeps one entry per CDR3 protein. The data hold some 240,000 distinct CDR3 sequences, with 20% to 30% observed a single time. The sample consisted of blood, either unsorted or a sorted T cell fraction (not recorded which). These receptors were collected from a male donor with ankylosing spondylitis or in good health (not recorded which).

The V gene is TRBV2, the J gene TRBJ2-7; D call uncertain. Germline CDR1 reads SNHLY; CDR2 reads FYNNEI. The CDR3 consists of 14 residues. Trimming took 2 bases from V and 0 from J, leaving 8 bases between them. The CDR3 loop reads CASSELASSYEQYF. The CDR3 DNA reads TGTGCCAGCAGTGAATTAGCCAGCTCCTACGAGCAGTACTTC.

This clonotype was recorded at least ten times. V is TRBV6-1 and J is TRBJ1-5; possible D gene TRBD1, 5 bases. The germline V and J ends were trimmed by 5 bases and 7 bases, with 21 bases remaining between them. The V gene's germline CDR1 is MNHNS and CDR2 SASEGT. The CDR3 contains 16 residues. CDR3: CASSPGTRGLGQPQHF. CDR3 nucleotides: TGTGCCAGCAGTCCCGGGACTCGTGGGCTCGGGCAGCCCCAGCATTTT.

The chain links TRBV21-1 to TRBJ2-5; TRBD1 is the table's D call, not checked against the DNA. TRBV21-1 is a listed pseudogene. The CDR3 has 17 amino acids. CDR3 nucleotide sequence: TGTGCCAGCAGCAAAGCCAGGACAGGGGGCGTCTATGAGACCCAGTACTTC. Translated: CASSKARTGGVYETQYF.

In this sample, this clonotype turned up a few times. V and J are TRBV20-1 and TRBJ2-5; D perhaps matches TRBD1 (6 bases). Germline V gene data show CDR1 as DFQATT and CDR2 as SNEGSKA (reference sequence). The V gene lost 5 bases and the J gene lost 5 bases, with 12 bases spanning the gap. The CDR3 extends over 12 amino acids. The DNA for the CDR3 is TGCAGTGCTCTAGGGGGTAGGGAGACCCAGTACTTC. It translates to CSALGGRETQYF.

V gene TRBV12-3 or TRBV12-4 combines with J gene TRBJ2-5; 14 nucleotides align to TRBD2. The CDR3 loop spans 15 amino acids. Trimming removed 7 bases from V and 7 bases from J; junction bases left unmatched: 8. CDR3 DNA sequence: TGTGCCAGCACCTTGGGACTAGCGGGGGTTGGGACCCAGTACTTC. It is translated as CASTLGLAGVGTQYF.

The V gene is TRBV6-1, the J gene TRBJ2-5, with 9 bases that match TRBD1. The germline V gene encodes CDR1 MNHNS and CDR2 SASEGT. CDR3 length equals 14 residues. Trimming removed 8 bases from V and 7 bases from J; junction bases left unmatched: 11. CDR3 amino acids: CASGADRGRGTQYF. The DNA of the CDR3 is TGTGCCAGCGGAGCGGACAGGGGCCGGGGGACCCAGTACTTC.

This clonotype was seen only a few times. The rearrangement links TRBV7-2 to TRBJ2-1, with D unclear. Germline-derived CDR1 and CDR2 are SGHTA and FQGNSA. CDR3 length: 16 residues. V lost 1 base and J 1 base, leaving 11 bases between the germline ends. The CDR3 bases are TGTGCCAGCAGCTTAGATACAGAAACTTCCTACAATGAGCAGTTCTTC. It translates to CASSLDTETSYNEQFF.

This clonotype was observed a handful of times. The V and J genes are TRBV10-3 and TRBJ2-5; unclear D gene. There are 14 residues in the CDR3. Trimming removed 0 bases from V and 2 bases from J, with 7 bases in between. From germline, CDR1 is ENHRY and CDR2 SYGVKD. The CDR3 DNA is TGTGCCATCAGTGAGTCGCCGGTTCAAGAGACCCAGTACTTC. Its translation: CAISESPVQETQYF.

This clonotype was detected only a few times. The chain links TRBV20-1 to TRBJ2-7; 13 positions match TRBD2. Trimming at V came to 4 bases and at J to 9 bases, leaving 18 bases not matched to a gene. CDR1 is DFQATT, CDR2 SNEGSKA, per germline (reference sequence). The CDR3 consists of 17 residues. The DNA of the CDR3 is TGCAGTGCTAACTTGGCGACTAGCGGGGGGAATTACCCCCGGCAGTACTTC. It codes for CSANLATSGGNYPRQYF.

This clonotype was detected many times. V and J are TRBV7-6 and TRBJ2-5; 8 bases align to TRBD2. The CDR3 loop spans 14 amino acids. The V and J ends lost 5 bases and 4 bases, in that order; junction bases with no gene match: 6. From germline, CDR1 is SGHVS and CDR2 FNYEAQ. CDR3 sequence: CASSPGGPGETQYF. For the CDR3, the DNA is TGTGCCAGCAGCCCGGGGGGGCCGGGAGAGACCCAGTACTTC. The complete variable domain, with remaining parts taken from reference TRBV7-6 and TRBJ2-5, reads GAGVSQSPRYKVTKRGQDVALRCDPISGHVSLYWYRQALGQGPEFLTYFNYEAQQDKSGLPNDRFSAERPEGSISTLTIQRTEQRDSAMYRCASSPGGPGETQYFGPGTRLLVL.

This clonotype was recorded many times. The chain has TRBV12-3 or TRBV12-4 and TRBJ2-3, with 7 bases identical to TRBD2. Trimming removed 3 bases from V and 5 bases from J; junction bases left unmatched: 11. The CDR3 extends over 16 amino acids. The CDR3 bases are TGTGCCAGCAGTTTTTCTCCGGGGGGAGGATTAGATACGCAGTATTTT. This encodes CASSFSPGGGLDTQYF.

The chain links TRBV20-1 to TRBJ2-5; possible D gene TRBD1, 5 bases. V dropped 3 bases and J dropped 4 bases, with 15 bases sitting between them. The CDR3 length is 14 residues. Germline V gives CDR1 DFQATT, CDR2 SNEGSKA (reference sequence). The CDR3 sequence is CSASSSGPGETQYF. CDR3 DNA sequence: TGCAGTGCTAGTAGTTCAGGGCCGGGAGAGACCCAGTACTTC.

This clonotype was found once. The V call is TRBV2, the J call TRBJ2-7, with 7 bases identical to TRBD2. Germline CDR1 is SNHLY and CDR2 is FYNNEI. V shed 5 bases and J 2 bases; nucleotides not matched to a gene: 9. CDR3 length: 15 amino acids. The CDR3 spells CASSPLMAGAYEQYF. The CDR3 nucleotides are TGTGCCAGCAGTCCCCTGATGGCGGGAGCCTACGAGCAGTACTTC.

This clonotype was found a few times. This chain joins TRBV20-1 and TRBJ2-7; 10 bases line up with TRBD1. The CDR3 has 16 residues. In germline, CDR1 is DFQATT, CDR2 SNEGSKA (reference sequence). The ends lost 6 bases at V and 3 bases at J; junction bases unmatched: 14. CDR3 in DNA: TGCAGTGCCAGGGTGGGGACAGGGGAGAAATTCTACGAGCAGTACTTC. This sequence encodes CSARVGTGEKFYEQYF.

This rearrangement joins TRBV12-3 or TRBV12-4 to TRBJ1-2; D is perhaps TRBD1 (5 bases). The CDR3 consists of 13 residues. With 6 bases removed from V and 8 bases from J, the gap between germline ends came to 16 bases. The CDR3 here is CASSLVGREGYTF. CDR3 in DNA: TGTGCCAGCAGCCTCGTTGGCAGGGAGGGCTACACCTTC.

This rearrangement joins TRBV6-5 to TRBJ2-5; the match to TRBD2 covers 7 bases. This CDR3 contains 16 residues. V shed 2 bases, J shed 0 bases, and the junction held 6 bases outside the gene matches. Germline V gives CDR1 MNHEY, CDR2 SVGAGI. This CDR3 is CASSYLGGEYQETQYF. DNA for the CDR3: TGTGCCAGCAGTTACCTTGGGGGGGAGTACCAAGAGACCCAGTACTTC.

The chain carries TRBV20-1 and TRBJ2-4; TRBD2 matches 10 bases. Germline values: CDR1 DFQATT, CDR2 SNEGSKA (reference sequence). V lost 4 bases, J lost 5 bases, and 2 bases stayed unmatched. CDR3 length: 13 residues. CDR3 in amino acids: CSANLAGENIQYF. In nucleotides, the CDR3 is TGCAGTGCTAACCTAGCGGGGGAAAACATTCAGTACTTC.

This clonotype was counted ten times or more. The rearrangement links TRBV20-1 to TRBJ2-3; TRBD2 agrees at 7 bases. Trimming cost V 3 bases and J 4 bases; bases outside gene matches: 1. This CDR3 has 12 residues. From germline, CDR1 is DFQATT and CDR2 SNEGSKA (reference sequence). The CDR3 DNA follows: TGCAGTGCTAGTCTAGCGGCAGATACGCAGTATTTT. This translates into CSASLAADTQYF.

V is TRBV7-2 and J is TRBJ1-1; D remains ambiguous. The ends were cut back, 3 bases at V and 3 bases at J, with 11 bases in the middle. This CDR3 spans 14 amino acids. Germline loops: CDR1 SGHTA, CDR2 FQGNSA. Here the CDR3 reads CASSLGFLYTEAFF. The CDR3 DNA follows: TGTGCCAGCAGCTTGGGGTTCCTCTACACTGAAGCTTTCTTT.

This clonotype was observed a handful of times. This chain links TRBV20-1 with TRBJ2-3, with D perhaps being TRBD1 or TRBD2 (5 bases each). The V end was cut by 1 base, the J end by 2 bases, with 10 bases between. This CDR3 has 14 amino acids. The germline V gene encodes CDR1 DFQATT and CDR2 SNEGSKA (reference sequence). The DNA of the CDR3 is TGCAGTGCTAGAGGAGGGGCCCACACAGATACGCAGTATTTT. Residues: CSARGGAHTDTQYF.